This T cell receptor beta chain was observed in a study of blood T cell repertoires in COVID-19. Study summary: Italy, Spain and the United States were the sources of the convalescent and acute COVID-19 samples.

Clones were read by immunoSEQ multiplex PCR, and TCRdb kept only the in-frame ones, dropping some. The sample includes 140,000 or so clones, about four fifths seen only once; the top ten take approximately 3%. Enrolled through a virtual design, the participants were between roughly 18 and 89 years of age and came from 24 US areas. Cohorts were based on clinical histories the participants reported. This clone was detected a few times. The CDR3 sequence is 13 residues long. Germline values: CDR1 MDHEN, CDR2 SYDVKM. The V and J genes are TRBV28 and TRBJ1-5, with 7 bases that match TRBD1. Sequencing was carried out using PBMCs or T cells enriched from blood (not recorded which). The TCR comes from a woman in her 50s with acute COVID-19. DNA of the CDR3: TGTGCGACCGGGACAGAAATTAATCAGCCCCAGCATTTT. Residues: CATGTEINQPQHF.